The 24 T cell receptor beta chains below come from one sample, sequenced in a study of regulatory T cells in long-lasting Graves disease. HTBI primers from iRepertoire and Arm-PCR of CDR3 regions yielded the TCR beta libraries. TCRdb called the multiplex PCR reads again in MiXCR, with one record for every CDR3 protein. The sample comprises 350,000 to 400,000 distinct CDR3 sequences, roughly 17% of which are singletons, and 20% to 25% rests with the top ten. Time point denoted: newly diagnosed GD, antithyroid drugs for less than 3 months. Researchers made the TCR library from RNA that was extracted from PBMCs. These same data were also listed under a study on T cells in Graves' hyperthyroidism and ophthalmopathy.

Here the sequenced sample was peripheral blood mononuclear cells (PBMCs), taken at new diagnosis, from a patient treated with antithyroid drugs. All receptors come from a woman aged 18-35 years with Graves disease.

V gene TRBV6-4 combines with J gene TRBJ2-1, with D hard to call. Germline V gene sequence: CDR1 MRHNA, CDR2 SNTAGT. Trimming pared 3 bases from V and 2 bases from J, leaving 11 bases between. The CDR3 is 15 amino acids. CDR3 DNA sequence: TGTGCCAGCAGTGATGGTTCCTATCCCTACAATGAGCAGTTCTTC. It codes for CASSDGSYPYNEQFF.

This clonotype was detected once. This chain links TRBV3-1 with TRBJ2-3; 10 nucleotides line up with TRBD2. This CDR3 contains 16 residues. Germline lookup yields CDR1 LGHDT and CDR2 YNNKEL (reference sequence). The ends lost 6 bases at V and 5 bases at J; junction bases unmatched: 11. In DNA, the CDR3 is TGTGCCAGCAGACACGGAGCGGGGGGGCAGGGAGATACGCAGTATTTT. This codes for CASRHGAGGQGDTQYF.

This chain joins TRBV30 and TRBJ1-5, with a possible D match to TRBD1 (5 bases). The CDR3 contains 13 residues. The ends were cut back, 3 bases at V and 4 bases at J, with 10 bases in the middle. Looked up from germline, CDR1 is GTSNPN and CDR2 is SVGIG (reference sequence). As DNA, the CDR3 is TGTGCCTGGAGCCCGGGACGGAATCAGCCCCAGCATTTT. Protein product: CAWSPGRNQPQHF.

This clonotype was counted a few times. The chain employs TRBV29-1 and TRBJ2-1; TRBD2 might be the D (6 bases). This CDR3 region has 12 residues. Germline V gives CDR1 SQVTM, CDR2 ANQGSEA. The ends were cut back, 7 bases at V and 3 bases at J, with 10 bases in the middle. CDR3 sequence reads: CSGPGDYNEQFF. CDR3 in DNA: TGCAGCGGCCCGGGAGACTACAATGAGCAGTTCTTC.

This clonotype occurred many times. The rearrangement joins TRBV12-3 or TRBV12-4 to TRBJ2-4; 7 bases are a match to TRBD2. There are 11 residues in the CDR3. V shed 8 bases and J 7 bases; nucleotides not matched to a gene: 2. The CDR3 sequence is CASLGGNIQYF. DNA for the CDR3: TGTGCCAGCTTGGGGGGGAACATTCAGTACTTC.

The sample holds many counts of this clonotype. This chain connects TRBV18 to TRBJ2-2; possibly TRBD1 for D (6 bases). CDR1 KGHSH and CDR2 LQKENI come from the germline V gene. Trimming left V 4 bases short and J 2 bases short, with 14 bases between. CDR3 length: 16 residues. The CDR3 nucleotides read TGTGCCAGCTCACGAGCAAGGACAGCTAACACCGGGGAGCTGTTTTTT. This gives the protein CASSRARTANTGELFF.

This clonotype has a count of ten or more. The CDR3 region is CASSLGPTDTQYF. As DNA, the CDR3 is TGTGCCAGCAGCTTAGGACCCACAGATACGCAGTATTTT. This rearrangement joins TRBV11-3 to TRBJ2-3; unclear D gene. This CDR3 contains 13 residues. Germline loops: CDR1 SGHNT, CDR2 YENEEA. V was cut by 1 base and J by 2 bases, with 4 bases left in between.

This clonotype showed up many times. The chain couples TRBV3-1 to TRBJ2-2; the D is unclear. The CDR3 has 11 residues. With 5 bases removed from V and 7 bases from J, the gap between germline ends came to 5 bases. Germline lookup yields CDR1 LGHDT and CDR2 YNNKEL (reference sequence). CDR3 sequence: CASSGIGELFF. CDR3 nucleotides: TGTGCCAGCAGCGGCATCGGGGAGCTGTTTTTT.

The rearrangement joins TRBV5-5 to TRBJ2-7, with D unclear. V was trimmed by 2 bases and J by 4 bases, leaving 7 bases between them. CDR3 length: 12 amino acids. Germline loops: CDR1 SGHKS, CDR2 YYEKEE (reference sequence). CDR3 in amino acids: CASSFGLYEQYF. The CDR3 DNA reads TGTGCCAGCAGCTTTGGTTTATACGAGCAGTACTTC.

The chain couples TRBV9 to TRBJ2-1; D is perhaps TRBD1 (5 bases). Germline V gives CDR1 SGDLS, CDR2 YYNGEE. V lost 10 bases and J 8 bases, leaving 16 bases between the germline ends. The CDR3 is 12 residues long. The DNA for the CDR3 is TGTGCCTCCGGAAGGGGCCGGGATGAGCAGTTCTTC. Translation gives CASGRGRDEQFF.

As for this clonotype: A read error is possible here, since a much larger clone lies one base away. The chain is built from TRBV10-3 and TRBJ2-7, with D uncertain. V was cut by 2 bases and J by 6 bases, with 11 bases left in between. Germline CDR1 is ENHRY and CDR2 is SYGVKD. The CDR3 is made up of 13 amino acids. Here the CDR3 DNA reads TGTGCCATCAGTGAGCCGAGCCCTCCCGAGCAGTACTTC. Translating it yields CAISEPSPPEQYF.

This clonotype has a handful of counts. The chain employs TRBV5-1 and TRBJ2-3; 15 bases are shared with TRBD2. CDR3 length: 19 residues. After removal of 4 bases from V and 3 bases from J, the junction contained 12 bases not matched to a gene. The germline V gene encodes CDR1 SGHRS and CDR2 YFSETQ. DNA of the CDR3: TGCGCCAGCAGCCTGGGACTAGCGGGAGGCATCCCCGGGACAGATACGCAGTATTTT. Translation: CASSLGLAGGIPGTDTQYF.

This clonotype was counted ten times or more. J is TRBJ2-1 and V is TRBV7-3; D unclear. The CDR3 sequence is 11 residues long. Per the germline V gene, CDR1 is SGHTA and CDR2 is FQGTGA. Trimming removed 4 bases at V and 8 bases at J, with 6 bases between. Written as DNA, the CDR3 is TGTGCCAGCAGCTCGGGTCATGAGCAGTTCTTC. Amino acids: CASSSGHEQFF.

This clonotype has a count of ten or more. V usage is TRBV6-2 or TRBV6-3 and J usage is TRBJ2-3; maybe TRBD1 (5 bases). V was cut by 5 bases and J by 1 base, with 13 bases left in between. Germline lookup yields CDR1 MNHEY and CDR2 SVGEGT. The CDR3 consists of 15 residues. This CDR3 is CASSAGMSGTDTQYF. CDR3 coding DNA: TGTGCCAGCAGTGCAGGGATGTCTGGCACAGATACGCAGTATTTT.

This clonotype was observed many times. The gene calls are TRBV28 and TRBJ2-6, with D possibly TRBD1 on 5 matching bases. Trimming shortened V by 1 base and J by 0 bases, and 7 bases separated the two germline ends. The germline V gene has CDR1 MDHEN and CDR2 SYDVKM. The CDR3 is 16 amino acids. CDR3 region: CASSLLQDSGANVLTF. The CDR3 coding sequence is TGTGCCAGCAGTTTATTACAGGACTCTGGGGCCAACGTCCTGACTTTC.

This clonotype was seen at least ten times. The chain carries TRBV20-1 and TRBJ2-7, with 7 bases fitting TRBD2. The CDR3 is made up of 15 amino acids. CDR1 and CDR2 from the germline V gene are DFQATT and SNEGSKA (reference sequence). V was clipped by 1 base and J by 1 base; unmatched bases: 7. The chain's CDR3 is CSARATSAASYEQYF. For the CDR3, the DNA is TGCAGTGCTAGAGCTACTAGCGCCGCGTCCTACGAGCAGTACTTC.

The chain recombines TRBV29-1 with TRBJ2-3; D not resolved. CDR3 length: 14 amino acids. With 1 base removed from V and 2 bases from J, the gap between germline ends came to 10 bases. Looked up from germline, CDR1 is SQVTM and CDR2 is ANQGSEA. The chain's CDR3 is CSVEGAANTDTQYF. Written as DNA, the CDR3 is TGCAGCGTTGAAGGGGCGGCCAACACAGATACGCAGTATTTT.

In its sample, this clonotype was seen many times. The chain uses TRBV5-1 and TRBJ2-3; 12 bases align to TRBD1. J was trimmed by 6 bases and V by 0 bases; bases with no gene match: 2. In germline, CDR1 is SGHRS, CDR2 YFSETQ. The CDR3 has 15 amino acids. The chain's CDR3 is CASSLGGTGGDTQYF. CDR3 coding DNA: TGCGCCAGCAGCTTGGGAGGGACAGGGGGCGATACGCAGTATTTT.

The sample holds many counts of this clonotype. J is TRBJ2-5 and V is TRBV6-1; TRBD2 is a possible D gene (5 bases). The CDR3 has 14 amino acids. Germline lookup yields CDR1 MNHNS and CDR2 SASEGT. Deletions cut 7 bases from V and 0 bases from J, with 12 bases between. The CDR3 nucleotides read TGTGCCAGCACCTCGGGATTCTACCAAGAGACCCAGTACTTC. Translation: CASTSGFYQETQYF.

This clonotype was observed a handful of times. Sequence at one end of the junction differs from germline and may be a read error. This chain joins TRBV7-6 and TRBJ2-1; tentatively, D is TRBD1 (7 bases). The CDR3 is made up of 15 amino acids. Germline CDR1 is SGHVS and CDR2 is FNYEAQ. For the CDR3, the DNA is TGTGCCAGCAGCTTGCAACAGGGGAGGCTCAATGAGCAGTCCTTC. Translated: CASSLQQGRLNEQSF.

The gene calls are TRBV6-1 and TRBJ2-7, with no clear D. In germline, CDR1 is MNHNS, CDR2 SASEGT. The CDR3 runs to 16 residues. Trimming took 0 bases from V and 0 from J, leaving 12 bases between them. The CDR3 coding sequence is TGTGCCAGCAGTGAAGCAGGGCAGATAGGCTCCTACGAGCAGTACTTC. Translated, it gives CASSEAGQIGSYEQYF.

This clonotype was detected only once. The V call is TRBV2, the J call TRBJ2-7; TRBD1 is a possible D gene (5 bases). The length of the CDR3 is 13 residues. Germline-derived CDR1 and CDR2 are SNHLY and FYNNEI. The ends were cut back, 7 bases at V and 1 base at J, with 11 bases in the middle. This CDR3 is CASTYRSSYEQYF. DNA for the CDR3: TGTGCCAGCACATACAGGAGTTCCTACGAGCAGTACTTC.

Many counts were recorded for this clonotype. CDR3 sequence reads: CASSPPGTAEQYF. The DNA of the CDR3 is TGTGCCAGCAGCCCACCCGGGACGGCAGAGCAGTACTTC. The chain links TRBV7-3 to TRBJ2-7; D might be TRBD1 or TRBD2, each matching 5 bases. Germline V lookup: CDR1 SGHTA, CDR2 FQGTGA. The V end was cut by 5 bases, the J end by 7 bases, with 15 bases between. The CDR3 covers 13 residues.

This clonotype was observed many times. This sequence joins TRBV5-1 and TRBJ2-5; 9 nucleotides agree with TRBD1. The trim removed 4 bases at V and 5 bases at J, leaving 6 bases unmatched. This CDR3 is built from 14 residues. CDR1 is SGHRS, CDR2 YFSETQ, per germline. CDR3 nucleotide sequence: TGCGCCAGCAGCGTCGGGACAGGGACGGAGACCCAGTACTTC. This encodes CASSVGTGTETQYF. Full variable domain (remainder filled in from reference TRBV5-1 and TRBJ2-5): KAGVTQTPRYLIKTRGQQVTLSCSPISGHRSVSWYQQTPGQGLQFLFEYFSETQRNKGNFPGRFSGRQFSNSRSEMNVSTLELGDSALYLCASSVGTGTETQYFGPGTRLLVL.